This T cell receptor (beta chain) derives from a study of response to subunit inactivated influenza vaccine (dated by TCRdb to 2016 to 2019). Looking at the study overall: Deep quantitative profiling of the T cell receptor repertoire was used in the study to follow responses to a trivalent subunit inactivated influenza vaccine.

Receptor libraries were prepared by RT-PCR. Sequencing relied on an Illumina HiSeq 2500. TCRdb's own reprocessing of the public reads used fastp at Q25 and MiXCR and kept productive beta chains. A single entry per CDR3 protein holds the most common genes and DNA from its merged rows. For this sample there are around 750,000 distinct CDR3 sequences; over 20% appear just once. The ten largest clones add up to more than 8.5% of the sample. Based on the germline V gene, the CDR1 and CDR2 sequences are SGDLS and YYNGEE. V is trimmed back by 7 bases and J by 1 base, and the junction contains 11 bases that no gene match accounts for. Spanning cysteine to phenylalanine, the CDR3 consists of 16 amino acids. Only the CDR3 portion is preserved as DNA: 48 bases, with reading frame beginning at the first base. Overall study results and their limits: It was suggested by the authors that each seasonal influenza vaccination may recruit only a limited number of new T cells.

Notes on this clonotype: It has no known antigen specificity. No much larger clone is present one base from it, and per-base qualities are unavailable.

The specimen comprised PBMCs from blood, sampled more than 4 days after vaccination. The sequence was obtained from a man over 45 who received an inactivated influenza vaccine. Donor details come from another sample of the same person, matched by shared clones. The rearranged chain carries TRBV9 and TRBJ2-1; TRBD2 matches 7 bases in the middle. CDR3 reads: CASSLTAGVSYNEQFF. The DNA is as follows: TGTGCCAGCTCCCTAACGGCGGGAGTTTCCTACAATGAGCAGTTCTTC.